This TCR beta chain was observed in a study of OX40 agonist ivuxolimab in advanced cancers. CDR3 size: 14 residues. V shed 7 bases, J shed 6 bases, and the junction held 11 bases outside the gene matches. Per the germline V gene, CDR1 is MDHEN and CDR2 is SYDVKM. The repertoire was sequenced with immunoSEQ multiplex PCR; TCRdb's copy has only in-frame clones and lacks some. This sample has some 60,000 clones; roughly 87% occur once, and the top ten carry 15% to 20%. The chain links TRBV28 to TRBJ1-1; 7 bases line up with TRBD1. The specimen was CD4+ or CD8+ T cells sorted from blood, collected in a trial of the OX40 agonist ivuxolimab. The receptor comes from an adult with an advanced solid tumor such as melanoma, head and neck, liver or kidney cancer. The CDR3 DNA reads TGTGCCAGCAACCTCTTGGGGACAGCGGCTGAAGCTTTCTTT. It codes for CASNLLGTAAEAFF.